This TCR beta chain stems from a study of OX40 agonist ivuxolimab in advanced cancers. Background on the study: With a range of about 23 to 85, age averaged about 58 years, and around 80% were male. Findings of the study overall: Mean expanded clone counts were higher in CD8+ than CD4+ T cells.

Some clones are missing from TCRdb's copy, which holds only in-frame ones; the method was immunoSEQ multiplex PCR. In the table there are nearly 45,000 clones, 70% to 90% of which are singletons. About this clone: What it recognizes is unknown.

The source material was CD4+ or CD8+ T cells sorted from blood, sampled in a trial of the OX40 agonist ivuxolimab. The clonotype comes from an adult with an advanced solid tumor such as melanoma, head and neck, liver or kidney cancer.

CDR3 sequence: CASRDRANTGELFF. The CDR3 coding sequence is TGTGCCAGCCGGGACAGGGCGAACACCGGGGAGCTGTTTTTT. This chain uses TRBV27 with TRBJ2-2, with 9 bases fitting TRBD1. Germline V gives CDR1 MNHEY, CDR2 SMNVEV (reference sequence). The CDR3 has 14 amino acids. The V gene end was trimmed by 8 bases and the J gene end by 0 bases; junction bases not matched to a gene: 1.